This T cell receptor beta chain was sequenced for a study of OX40 agonist ivuxolimab in advanced cancers. Study-level background: A male proportion of 82.7% was recorded, with mean age approximately 56 years and range about 23 to 80.

Germline V lookup: CDR1 LNHNV, CDR2 YYDKDF (reference sequence). The CDR3 runs 16 residues. V gave up 3 bases and J gave up 1 base, with 16 bases separating them. As concerns this clone: What it recognizes is unknown.

This table comes from immunoSEQ multiplex PCR, and its TCRdb copy is limited to in-frame clones, with some not included. The sample contains about 18,000 clones, approximately 80% of which appear only once. Findings of the study overall: Some patients without response likewise showed low normalized clonal expansion.

The clonotype was recovered from an adult with an advanced solid tumor such as melanoma, head and neck, liver or kidney cancer. This material consisted of CD4+ or CD8+ T cells sorted from blood, taken in a trial of the OX40 agonist ivuxolimab. This rearrangement joins TRBV15 to TRBJ2-7; D is ambiguous. As DNA, the CDR3 is TGTGCCACCAGCAGGAGAGAGCGAAGTGGTTCCTACGAGCAGTACTTC. The encoded protein is CATSRRERSGSYEQYF.